This T cell receptor (beta chain) was captured in a study of OX40 agonist ivuxolimab in advanced cancers. Turning to the study itself: Dose-escalation subjects each had hepatocellular carcinoma, melanoma, renal cell or head and neck cancer.

People who had autoimmune disease history or systemic immunosuppression were excluded. The study, taken as a whole, reports: CD8+ T cells showed, on average, more clonal expansion than CD4+ cells.

CDR3 length: 14 amino acids. CDR1 and CDR2 from the germline V gene are SNHLY and FYNNEI. Deletions cut 6 bases from V and 5 bases from J, with 14 bases between. Note on this clone: Its antigen is unknown.

This table comes from immunoSEQ multiplex PCR, and its TCRdb copy is limited to in-frame clones, with some not included. Here the sample spans 50,000 to 65,000 clones, roughly 87% being singletons. The chain combines TRBV2 with TRBJ2-1; possibly TRBD1 or TRBD2 for D (7 bases each). This sequence originates from an adult with an advanced solid tumor such as melanoma, head and neck, liver or kidney cancer. The specimen was CD4+ or CD8+ T cells sorted from blood, collected in a trial of the OX40 agonist ivuxolimab. The CDR3, as DNA: TGTGCCAGCAGAGTCAGGGGGAGGGACAATGAGCAGTTCTTC. Translation gives CASRVRGRDNEQFF.